This TCR beta chain was identified during a study of OX40 agonist ivuxolimab in advanced cancers. This clone came up once. V lost 0 bases, J lost 2 bases, and 9 bases lay in between. CDR3 size: 15 residues. Germline-derived CDR1 and CDR2 are SGDLS and YYNGEE. Clones were sequenced by immunoSEQ multiplex PCR, and TCRdb holds only the in-frame ones, with some missing. The sample carries about 64,000 clones, roughly 81% recorded once. This TCR derives from an adult with an advanced solid tumor such as melanoma, head and neck, liver or kidney cancer. The sample in question was CD4+ or CD8+ T cells sorted from blood, obtained in a trial of the OX40 agonist ivuxolimab. The chain employs TRBV9 and TRBJ1-5; tentatively, D is TRBD1 (6 bases). CDR3 in amino acids: CASSVEGGGNQPQHF. The CDR3 DNA follows: TGTGCCAGCAGCGTAGAGGGGGGTGGCAATCAGCCCCAGCATTTT.